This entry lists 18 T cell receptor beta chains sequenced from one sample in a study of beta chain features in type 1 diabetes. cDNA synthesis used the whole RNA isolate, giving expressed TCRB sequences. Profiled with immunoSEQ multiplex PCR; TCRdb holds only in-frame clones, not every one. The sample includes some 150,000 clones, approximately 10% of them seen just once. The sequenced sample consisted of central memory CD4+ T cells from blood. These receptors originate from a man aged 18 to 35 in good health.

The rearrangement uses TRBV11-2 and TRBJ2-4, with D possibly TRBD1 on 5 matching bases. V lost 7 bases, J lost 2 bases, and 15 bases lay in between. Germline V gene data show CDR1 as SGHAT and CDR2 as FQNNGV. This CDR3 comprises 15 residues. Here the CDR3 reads CASIQGAPTKNIQYF. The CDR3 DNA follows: TGTGCCAGCATCCAAGGGGCCCCCACCAAAAACATTCAGTACTTC.

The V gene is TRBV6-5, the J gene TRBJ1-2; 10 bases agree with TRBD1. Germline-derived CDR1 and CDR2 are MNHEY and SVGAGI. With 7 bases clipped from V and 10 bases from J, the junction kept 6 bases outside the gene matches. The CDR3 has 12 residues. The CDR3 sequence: CASTGTGVDYTF. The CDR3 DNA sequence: TGTGCCAGCACTGGGACAGGGGTTGACTACACCTTC.

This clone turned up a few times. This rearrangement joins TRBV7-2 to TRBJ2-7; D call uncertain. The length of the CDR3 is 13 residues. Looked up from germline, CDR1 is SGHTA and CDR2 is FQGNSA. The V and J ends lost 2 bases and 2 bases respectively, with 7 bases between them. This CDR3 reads CASSLQATYEQYF. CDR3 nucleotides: TGTGCCAGCAGCTTACAGGCCACCTACGAGCAGTACTTC.

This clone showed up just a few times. In DNA form, the CDR3 reads TGTGCCAGCAGCGGACCAACCCTATTCCCCTATGGCTACACCTTC. The encoded protein is CASSGPTLFPYGYTF. The rearrangement uses TRBV7-9 and TRBJ1-2; the D is unclear. V lost 5 bases and J lost 4, with 17 bases in between. The V gene's germline CDR1 is SEHNR and CDR2 FQNEAQ (reference sequence). The CDR3 sequence is 15 residues long.

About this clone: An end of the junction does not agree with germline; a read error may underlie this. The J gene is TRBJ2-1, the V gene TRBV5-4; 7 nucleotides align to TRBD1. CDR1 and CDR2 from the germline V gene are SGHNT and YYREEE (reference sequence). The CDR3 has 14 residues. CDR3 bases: TGTGCCCGCAGCTTTCGACAGGGTCAGGATGAGCAGTTCTTC. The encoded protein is CARSFRQGQDEQFF.

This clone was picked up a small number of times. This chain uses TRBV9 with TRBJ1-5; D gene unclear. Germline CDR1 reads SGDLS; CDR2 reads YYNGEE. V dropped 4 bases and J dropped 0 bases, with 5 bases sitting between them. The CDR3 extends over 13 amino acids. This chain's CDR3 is CASSTHSNQPQHF. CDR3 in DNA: TGTGCCAGCAGCACTCATAGCAATCAGCCCCAGCATTTT. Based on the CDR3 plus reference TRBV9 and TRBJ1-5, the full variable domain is DSGVTQTPKHLITATGQRVTLRCSPRSGDLSVYWYQQSLDQGLQFLIQYYNGEERAKGNILERFSAQQFPDLHSELNLSSLELGDSALYFCASSTHSNQPQHFGDGTRLSIL.

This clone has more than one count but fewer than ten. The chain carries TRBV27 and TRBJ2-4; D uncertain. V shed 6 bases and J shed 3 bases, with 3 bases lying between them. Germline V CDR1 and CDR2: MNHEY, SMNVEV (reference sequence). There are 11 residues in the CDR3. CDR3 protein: CASRGKNIQYF. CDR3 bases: TGTGCCAGCAGGGGCAAAAACATTCAGTACTTC.

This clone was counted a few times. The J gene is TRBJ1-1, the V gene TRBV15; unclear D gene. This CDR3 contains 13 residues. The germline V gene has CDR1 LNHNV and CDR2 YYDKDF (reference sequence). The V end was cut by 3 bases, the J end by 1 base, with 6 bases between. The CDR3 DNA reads TGTGCCACCAGCAGGCAGAAGAACACTGAAGCTTTCTTT. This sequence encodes CATSRQKNTEAFF. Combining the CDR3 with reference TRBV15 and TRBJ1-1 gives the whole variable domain DAMVIQNPRYQVTQFGKPVTLSCSQTLNHNVMYWYQQKSSQAPKLLFHYYDKDFNNEADTPDNFQSRRPNTSFCFLDIRSPGLGDTAMYLCATSRQKNTEAFFGQGTRLTVV.

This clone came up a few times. The CDR3 region has the DNA TGTGCCATCAGTGGCCAACAGGGGGCTAACTATGGCTACACCTTC. This translates into CAISGQQGANYGYTF. The chain has TRBV10-3 and TRBJ1-2, with 8 bases matching TRBD1. V shed 4 bases and J 0 bases; nucleotides not matched to a gene: 4. The germline V gene encodes CDR1 ENHRY and CDR2 SYGVKD. The CDR3 totals 15 residues.

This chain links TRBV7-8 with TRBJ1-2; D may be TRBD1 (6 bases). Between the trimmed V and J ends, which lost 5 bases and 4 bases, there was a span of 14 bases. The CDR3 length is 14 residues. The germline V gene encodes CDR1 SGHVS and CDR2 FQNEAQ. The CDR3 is CASSQGGTPYGYTF. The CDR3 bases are TGTGCCAGCAGCCAGGGAGGGACACCCTATGGCTACACCTTC.

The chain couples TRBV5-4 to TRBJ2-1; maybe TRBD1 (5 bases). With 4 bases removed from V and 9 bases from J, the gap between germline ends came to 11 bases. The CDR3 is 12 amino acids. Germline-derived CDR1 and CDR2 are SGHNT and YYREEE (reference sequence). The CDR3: CASSPGRGEQFF. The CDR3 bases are TGTGCCAGCAGCCCCGGTAGGGGTGAGCAGTTCTTC.

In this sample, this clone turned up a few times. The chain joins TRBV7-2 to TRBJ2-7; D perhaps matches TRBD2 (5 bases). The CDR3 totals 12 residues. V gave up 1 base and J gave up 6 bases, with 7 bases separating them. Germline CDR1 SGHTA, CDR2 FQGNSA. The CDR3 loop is CASSLVRGEQYF. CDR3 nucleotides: TGTGCCAGCAGCTTAGTTCGGGGCGAGCAGTACTTC.

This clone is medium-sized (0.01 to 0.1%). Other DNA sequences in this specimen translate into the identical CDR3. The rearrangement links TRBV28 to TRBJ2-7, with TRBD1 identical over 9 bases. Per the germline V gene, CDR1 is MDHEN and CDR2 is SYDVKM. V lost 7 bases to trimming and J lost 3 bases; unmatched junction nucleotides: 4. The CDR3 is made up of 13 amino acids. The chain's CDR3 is CASTPGQGYEQYF. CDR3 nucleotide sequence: TGTGCCAGCACCCCGGGACAGGGCTACGAGCAGTACTTC.

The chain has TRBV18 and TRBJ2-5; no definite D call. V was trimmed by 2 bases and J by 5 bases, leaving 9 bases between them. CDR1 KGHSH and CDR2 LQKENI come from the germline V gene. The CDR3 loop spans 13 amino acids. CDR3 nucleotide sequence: TGTGCCAGCTCACCATCTGGGTCGGAGACCCAGTACTTC. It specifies CASSPSGSETQYF.

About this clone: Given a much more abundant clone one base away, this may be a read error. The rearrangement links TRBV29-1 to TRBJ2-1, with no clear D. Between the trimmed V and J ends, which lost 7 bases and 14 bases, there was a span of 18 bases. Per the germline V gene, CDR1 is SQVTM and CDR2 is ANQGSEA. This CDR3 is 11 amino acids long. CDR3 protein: CSGSRAQREFF. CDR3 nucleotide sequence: TGCAGCGGCTCTAGGGCTCAAAGGGAGTTCTTC.

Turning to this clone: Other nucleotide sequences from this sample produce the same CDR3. CDR3 nucleotide sequence: TGTGCCAGCAGCCCAAAGGTCCAGGGTGGCATTCAGTACTTC. Its translation is CASSPKVQGGIQYF. The chain recombines TRBV7-2 with TRBJ2-4; D possibly corresponds to TRBD1 (5 bases). Trimming stripped 5 bases from V and 9 bases from J, with 17 bases between. The V gene's germline CDR1 is SGHTA and CDR2 FQGNSA. The CDR3 has 14 amino acids.

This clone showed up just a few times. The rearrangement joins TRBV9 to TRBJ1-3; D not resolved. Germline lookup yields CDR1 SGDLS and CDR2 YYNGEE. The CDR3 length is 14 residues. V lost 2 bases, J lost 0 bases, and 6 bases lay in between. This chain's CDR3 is CASSVTDSGNTIYF. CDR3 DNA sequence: TGTGCCAGCAGCGTCACAGACTCTGGAAACACCATATATTTT.

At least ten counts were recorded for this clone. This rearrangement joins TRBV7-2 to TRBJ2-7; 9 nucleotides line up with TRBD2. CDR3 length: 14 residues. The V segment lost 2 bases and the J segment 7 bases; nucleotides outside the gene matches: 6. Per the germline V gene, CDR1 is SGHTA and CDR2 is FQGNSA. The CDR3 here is CASSLPAGGAEQYF. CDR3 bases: TGTGCCAGCAGCTTACCAGCGGGGGGTGCAGAGCAGTACTTC.